A single sample gave rise to the 21 T cell receptor beta chains below, sequenced in a study of Graves' ophthalmopathy and Graves' hyperthyroidism. Amplified TCR beta CDR3 regions were obtained using RNA transcripts as template. Amplification began with first-round RT-PCR using HTBI primers, then second-round multiplex PCR was performed. TCRdb analysed the multiplex PCR reads with MiXCR anew, one entry per CDR3 protein. This table holds 200,000 to 250,000 distinct CDR3 sequences, around 42% found once. Material for sequencing was peripheral blood. These receptors originate from an adult man with Graves' ophthalmopathy.

This sequence joins TRBV19 and TRBJ1-1; D not resolved. Germline CDR1 LNHDA, CDR2 SQIVND (reference sequence). V dropped 1 base and J dropped 1 base, with 10 bases sitting between them. CDR3 length: 15 amino acids. CDR3 in amino acids: CASSIGAGGNTEAFF. The CDR3 nucleotides read TGTGCCAGTAGTATAGGGGCAGGTGGGAACACTGAAGCTTTCTTT.

This clonotype was observed at least ten times. This chain links TRBV15 with TRBJ2-6; D unresolved. The CDR3 sequence is 16 residues long. The germline V gene encodes CDR1 LNHNV and CDR2 YYDKDF (reference sequence). The germline V and J ends were trimmed by 0 bases and 0 bases, with 6 bases remaining between them. The CDR3 spells CATSRDLSSGANVLTF. The CDR3, as DNA: TGTGCCACCAGCAGAGATCTAAGCTCTGGGGCCAACGTCCTGACTTTC.

V gene TRBV5-4 combines with J gene TRBJ2-2; D is undetermined. Germline loops: CDR1 SGHNT, CDR2 YYREEE (reference sequence). The CDR3 length is 14 residues. V lost 1 base and J lost 0, with 4 bases in between. CDR3: CASSLNANTGELFF. The CDR3 coding sequence is TGTGCCAGCAGCTTGAACGCGAACACCGGGGAGCTGTTTTTT. Using reference TRBV5-4 and TRBJ2-2 for the parts outside the CDR3, the full variable domain is ETGVTQSPTHLIKTRGQQVTLRCSSQSGHNTVSWYQQALGQGPQFIFQYYREEENGRGNFPPRFSGLQFPNYSSELNVNALELDDSALYLCASSLNANTGELFFGEGSRLTVL.

V is TRBV20-1 and J is TRBJ2-7; D is perhaps TRBD1 or TRBD2 (5 bases each). CDR1 is DFQATT and CDR2 is SNEGSKA in the germline V gene (reference sequence). CDR3 length equals 13 residues. V lost 5 bases, J lost 3 bases, and 14 bases lay in between. CDR3: CSADPGRGYEQYF. CDR3 in DNA: TGCAGTGCTGACCCGGGACGGGGCTACGAGCAGTACTTC.

This chain joins TRBV2 and TRBJ1-5; TRBD1 might be the D (5 bases). Germline V CDR1 and CDR2: SNHLY, FYNNEI. V lost 5 bases and J 7 bases, leaving 18 bases between the germline ends. This CDR3 has 15 amino acids. The CDR3 loop reads CASSQGPLAPQPQHF. The CDR3 nucleotides read TGTGCCAGCAGTCAGGGTCCCCTGGCCCCGCAGCCCCAGCATTTT. The full variable domain, rest sourced from reference TRBV2 and TRBJ1-5, is EPEVTQTPSHQVTQMGQEVILRCVPISNHLYFYWYRQILGQKVEFLVSFYNNEISEKSEIFDDQFSVERPDGSNFTLKIRSTKLEDSAMYFCASSQGPLAPQPQHFGDGTRLSIL.

This clonotype has only a few counts. The rearrangement links TRBV6-5 to TRBJ1-5; D ambiguous. Trimming left V 7 bases short and J 0 bases short, with 1 base between. This CDR3 has 11 residues. Germline CDR1 MNHEY, CDR2 SVGAGI. The CDR3 here is CASNSNQPQHF. The CDR3, as DNA: TGTGCCAGCAATAGCAATCAGCCCCAGCATTTT.

The gene calls are TRBV6-5 and TRBJ1-1, with D perhaps matching TRBD1 (6 bases). Trimming shortened V by 6 bases and J by 8 bases, and 22 bases separated the two germline ends. The CDR3 extends over 15 amino acids. The V gene's germline CDR1 is MNHEY and CDR2 SVGAGI. The chain's CDR3 is CASSTDRKGVVEAFF. In DNA, the CDR3 is TGTGCCAGCAGCACAGACAGAAAGGGGGTCGTGGAAGCTTTCTTT.

As concerns this clonotype: This could be a read error, since a much larger clone is one nucleotide away. This is likely a read error, given that the CDR3 carries no conserved phenylalanine or tryptophan at its end. V usage is TRBV19 and J usage is TRBJ1-5, with 8 nucleotides matching TRBD1. Trimming at V came to 4 bases and at J to 0 bases, leaving 5 bases not matched to a gene. The CDR3 covers 16 residues. CDR1 and CDR2 (germline): LNHDA, SQIVND (reference sequence). CDR3 loop: CASSTARGHSNQPQHL. The CDR3, as DNA: TGTGCCAGTAGTACGGCCAGGGGGCATAGCAATCAGCCCCAGCATCTT.

The V call is TRBV5-6, the J call TRBJ2-7; D remains ambiguous. Trimming removed 2 bases at V and 5 bases at J, with 17 bases between. The CDR3 consists of 15 residues. CDR1 and CDR2 from the germline V gene are SGHDT and YYEEEE. The CDR3 sequence is CASSLGSPPSNEQYF. In nucleotides, the CDR3 is TGTGCCAGCAGCTTAGGTTCGCCTCCATCCAACGAGCAGTACTTC.

To note about this clonotype: The junction shows a germline mismatch at one end, possibly a read error. The V and J genes are TRBV10-2 and TRBJ1-1, with D tentatively TRBD1 (6 bases). Germline CDR1 and CDR2: WSHSY and SAAADI. CDR3 length equals 14 residues. CDR3 in DNA: TGTGCCAGCAGGAAGACAGGCCTGAACACTGAAGCTTTCTTT. This gives the protein CASRKTGLNTEAFF.

The chain couples TRBV20-1 to TRBJ2-5; no clear D gene. The CDR3 is 13 amino acids. Germline V gene lookup returns CDR1 DFQATT and CDR2 SNEGSKA (reference sequence). V lost 3 bases and J 0 bases, leaving 8 bases between the germline ends. In DNA, the CDR3 is TGCAGTGCTAGCCGAGGCAACCAAGAGACCCAGTACTTC. Residues: CSASRGNQETQYF.

There are a few counts of this clonotype. One junction end does not reproduce the germline sequence, and a read error may be involved. V and J are TRBV7-9 and TRBJ2-5, with D tentatively TRBD1 (8 bases). Germline V gene sequence: CDR1 SEHNR, CDR2 FQNEAQ (reference sequence). The CDR3 covers 15 residues. The CDR3 sequence is CASTLQGGGQETQYF. In nucleotides, the CDR3 is TGTGCCAGCACCTTACAGGGGGGGGGCCAAGAGACCCAGTACTTC.

The chain recombines TRBV7-9 with TRBJ1-5; D may be TRBD1 (5 bases). The V and J ends lost 4 bases and 0 bases respectively, with 7 bases between them. The CDR3 totals 14 residues. CDR1 SEHNR and CDR2 FQNEAQ come from the germline V gene (reference sequence). CDR3 nucleotides: TGTGCCAGCAGCTCACAGGTTAGCAATCAGCCCCAGCATTTT. Amino acid sequence: CASSSQVSNQPQHF.

This chain joins TRBV11-3 and TRBJ1-5, with unresolved D. Trimming stripped 3 bases from V and 0 bases from J, with 6 bases between. The CDR3 totals 14 residues. Looked up from germline, CDR1 is SGHNT and CDR2 is YENEEA. CDR3 DNA sequence: TGTGCCAGCAGCTTTCGCTATAGCAATCAGCCCCAGCATTTT. This sequence encodes CASSFRYSNQPQHF.

This chain joins TRBV5-1 and TRBJ1-4; D is uncertain. V was cut by 0 bases and J by 0 bases, with 3 bases left in between. Germline loops: CDR1 SGHRS, CDR2 YFSETQ. The CDR3 has 14 amino acids. The CDR3 here is CASSLGTTNEKLFF. The CDR3 DNA sequence: TGCGCCAGCAGCTTGGGGACAACTAATGAAAAACTGTTTTTT. Full variable domain (remainder filled in from reference TRBV5-1 and TRBJ1-4): KAGVTQTPRYLIKTRGQQVTLSCSPISGHRSVSWYQQTPGQGLQFLFEYFSETQRNKGNFPGRFSGRQFSNSRSEMNVSTLELGDSALYLCASSLGTTNEKLFFGSGTQLSVL.

The DNA of the CDR3 is TGTGCCTGGAGTGTACTAGGGACTGAAGCTTTCTTT. Encoded protein: CAWSVLGTEAFF. This chain uses TRBV30 with TRBJ1-1; no reliable D call. Germline V CDR1 and CDR2: GTSNPN, SVGIG (reference sequence). The CDR3 contains 12 residues. V lost 0 bases and J 5 bases, leaving 7 bases between the germline ends.

The J gene is TRBJ1-5, the V gene TRBV3-1, with 7 bases fitting TRBD1. After removal of 4 bases from V and 0 bases from J, the junction contained 9 bases not matched to a gene. Germline values: CDR1 LGHDT, CDR2 YNNKEL (reference sequence). The length of the CDR3 is 17 residues. Here the CDR3 reads CASSPSQGTFSNQPQHF. CDR3 nucleotides: TGTGCCAGCAGCCCGTCACAGGGGACCTTTAGCAATCAGCCCCAGCATTTT.

The chain recombines TRBV2 with TRBJ2-7; D tentatively fits TRBD1 or TRBD2 (5 bases each). The CDR3 runs 15 residues. The V end lost 2 bases, the J end lost 0 bases, and 11 bases lay between the germline ends. Germline CDR1 SNHLY, CDR2 FYNNEI. This chain's CDR3 is CASSEPPGTSYEQYF. CDR3 nucleotides: TGTGCCAGCAGTGAACCCCCCGGGACCTCCTACGAGCAGTACTTC.

The J gene is TRBJ2-5, the V gene TRBV20-1; tentative D call: TRBD1 (5 bases). The germline V gene encodes CDR1 DFQATT and CDR2 SNEGSKA (reference sequence). This CDR3 comprises 17 residues. Trimming took 4 bases from V and 5 from J, leaving 26 bases between them. CDR3 sequence (DNA): TGCAGTGCTACTAGGACAAGCGTCGTCGGAGTGTTGGAGACCCAGTACTTC. Protein sequence: CSATRTSVVGVLETQYF.

The chain carries TRBV5-1 and TRBJ2-5, with a weak D call TRBD1 (6 bases). V was shortened by 3 bases and J by 5 bases, with 17 bases between the two germline ends. CDR1 and CDR2 (germline): SGHRS, YFSETQ. The CDR3 runs 15 residues. DNA of the CDR3: TGCGCCAGCAGCTCATTAAAGGCAGGGGAGGAGACCCAGTACTTC. Translation: CASSSLKAGEETQYF.

Note on this clonotype: A junction end diverges from the germline sequence, so it may reflect a read error. J is TRBJ1-2 and V is TRBV5-8, with 11 bases identical to TRBD1. The CDR3 sequence is 15 residues long. Germline assignment: CDR1 SGHTS and CDR2 YDEGEE. CDR3 region: CASSESRTGGEGYTF. The CDR3 bases are TGCGCCAGCAGTGAGTCCCGGACAGGGGGCGAGGGCTACACCTTC.